This T cell receptor beta chain was documented in a study of identical twins. The CDR3 is 15 amino acids. The V end was cut by 8 bases, the J end by 5 bases, with 18 bases between. Germline-derived CDR1 and CDR2 are SEHNR and FQNEAQ (reference sequence). TCRdb fed the 5' RACE reads into MiXCR, producing one record per CDR3 protein. The table shows hundreds of thousands of distinct CDR3 sequences, with more than 9% occurring only once. The same sample was also studied in work on yellow fever vaccine responses in identical twins.

Specimen: PBMCs. This rearrangement joins TRBV7-9 to TRBJ2-2; tentative D call: TRBD2 (7 bases). The TCR originated in a woman in her late teens or twenties in good health. The CDR3 spells CASDPGGSNTGELFF. The CDR3 DNA is TGTGCCAGCGACCCGGGGGGCAGTAATACCGGGGAGCTGTTTTTT.